Only a few counts were recorded for the clone carrying this T cell receptor beta chain. What it binds is unknown. The V segment lost 4 bases and the J segment 15 bases; nucleotides outside the gene matches: 15. Germline assignment: CDR1 MNHEY and CDR2 SVGAGI. The CDR3 spans 14 residues. Patients were ruled out by autoimmune disease history or systemic immunosuppression. Produced via immunoSEQ multiplex PCR; TCRdb's table is partial and in-frame only. The table records about 50,000 clones, 70% to 80% of them present only once. This specimen comes from a study of OX40 agonist ivuxolimab in advanced cancers. Overall study: Patients' therapy was ivuxolimab, an antibody that acts as an agonist of OX40 (CD134).

Broader study findings: Averaging showed that CD8+ T cells had more expanded clones than CD4+ did. With doses of 0.1 to 3.0 mg/kg, CD4+ and CD8+ blood T cells had undergone clonal expansion by week 6.

This material consisted of CD4+ or CD8+ T cells sorted from blood, taken in a trial of the OX40 agonist ivuxolimab. This TCR derives from an adult with an advanced solid tumor such as melanoma, head and neck, liver or kidney cancer. The chain joins TRBV6-5 to TRBJ1-5, with 7 bases aligning to TRBD1. CDR3 DNA sequence: TGTGCCAGCAGTTTCCGACAGGGTCCTGGCGGTGCGCATTTT. Translating it yields CASSFRQGPGGAHF.